This record concerns one TCR beta chain sequence. The CDR3 runs 11 residues. Trimming removed 5 bases at V and 12 bases at J, with 16 bases between. Germline values: CDR1 SQVTM, CDR2 ANQGSEA. Original data processing: Estimation of nucleated cell counts was performed using reference gene primer amplification. Produced via immunoSEQ multiplex PCR; TCRdb's table is partial and in-frame only. V and J calls plus clone size are reproduced from that table; the DNA served to infer D and trimming. The sample holds 250,000 to 400,000 clones; approximately 88% are singletons and the top ten take about 1.5%. The data were obtained in a study of blood T cell repertoires in COVID-19. For the study at large: The United States, Italy and Spain were the sources of the acute and convalescent COVID-19 samples.

The clonotype was recovered from a woman in her 30s with COVID-19, enrolled during active disease. The rearrangement links TRBV29-1 to TRBJ1-2; D not resolved. The sample taken for sequencing was peripheral blood. The CDR3 protein is CSVNSGVQDTF. The CDR3 bases are TGCAGCGTTAATTCAGGTGTTCAAGACACCTTC.